The 26 T cell receptor beta chains reported below all come from one sample, sequenced in a study of PD-L1 blockade in urothelial cancer. Measured with immunoSEQ multiplex PCR; TCRdb has only the in-frame clones, and not every one. Of about 88,000 clones listed, around nine tenths were seen once; the top ten hold over 9%. The source material was PBMCs, sampled around atezolizumab (anti-PD-L1) treatment. The source of these receptors is a man aged 55-75 years with urothelial cancer.

The chain employs TRBV4-1 and TRBJ1-2, with D possibly being TRBD1 (6 bases). The CDR3 has 14 amino acids. V lost 7 bases and J 5 bases, leaving 17 bases between the germline ends. The germline V gene encodes CDR1 MGHRA and CDR2 YSYEKL. Here the CDR3 DNA reads TGCGCCAGCACCCCGGGGAACAGGGATTATGGCTACACCTTC. Translating gives CASTPGNRDYGYTF.

J is TRBJ2-1 and V is TRBV5-1; D call uncertain. V was cut by 2 bases and J by 5 bases, with 5 bases left in between. The V gene's germline CDR1 is SGHRS and CDR2 YFSETQ. This CDR3 spans 12 amino acids. CDR3: CASSFINNEQFF. The CDR3 DNA reads as TGCGCCAGCAGCTTTATAAACAATGAGCAGTTCTTC. Full variable domain (outside the CDR3, taken from reference TRBV5-1 and TRBJ2-1): KAGVTQTPRYLIKTRGQQVTLSCSPISGHRSVSWYQQTPGQGLQFLFEYFSETQRNKGNFPGRFSGRQFSNSRSEMNVSTLELGDSALYLCASSFINNEQFFGPGTRLTVL.

The chain carries TRBV29-1 and TRBJ2-6; perhaps TRBD1 as D (6 bases). Germline CDR1 SQVTM, CDR2 ANQGSEA. This CDR3 has 17 amino acids. Trimming removed 7 bases at V and 0 bases at J, with 19 bases between. The CDR3 bases are TGCAGCGCTTACCTTGCACAGGGCTCCTCTGGGGCCAACGTCCTGACTTTC. This gives the protein CSAYLAQGSSGANVLTF.

V usage is TRBV7-2 and J usage is TRBJ1-6, with a weak D call TRBD1 (6 bases). Germline assignment: CDR1 SGHTA and CDR2 FQGNSA. This CDR3 comprises 18 residues. The V end lost 5 bases, the J end lost 8 bases, and 25 bases lay between the germline ends. Written as DNA, the CDR3 is TGTGCCAGCAGCCAGACTAACCACCAGGGGCTAGTTTATTCACCCCTCCACTTT. Its translation is CASSQTNHQGLVYSPLHF.

J is TRBJ1-4 and V is TRBV5-1, with 9 bases matching TRBD1. The V gene end was trimmed by 1 base and the J gene end by 8 bases; junction bases not matched to a gene: 9. The germline CDR1 and CDR2 sequences are SGHRS and YFSETQ. This CDR3 region has 16 residues. CDR3 DNA sequence: TGCGCCAGCAGCTTGTTAGGGACAGGGTCAAACGAAAAACTGTTTTTT. Its protein product is CASSLLGTGSNEKLFF. Supplemented by reference TRBV5-1 and TRBJ1-4, the full variable domain reads KAGVTQTPRYLIKTRGQQVTLSCSPISGHRSVSWYQQTPGQGLQFLFEYFSETQRNKGNFPGRFSGRQFSNSRSEMNVSTLELGDSALYLCASSLLGTGSNEKLFFGSGTQLSVL.

This clone was recorded once. The rearrangement uses TRBV4-2 and TRBJ2-3, with D perhaps matching TRBD1 (6 bases). CDR3 length equals 17 residues. CDR1 and CDR2 from the germline V gene are LGHNA and YNFKEQ. Trimming removed 0 bases from V and 3 bases from J, with 16 bases in between. In DNA, the CDR3 is TGTGCCAGCAGCCAAGAAGGCCCAGGGGCTCGGACAGATACGCAGTATTTT. Amino acids: CASSQEGPGARTDTQYF.

The genes are TRBV7-8 and TRBJ1-3; 9 bases match TRBD1. Germline trimming cut 4 bases from V and 4 bases from J; bases unmatched to any gene: 5. This CDR3 has 15 amino acids. The germline CDR1 and CDR2 sequences are SGHVS and FQNEAQ. In DNA, the CDR3 is TGTGCCAGCAGCTACGACAGGGGGAGAGGAAACACCATATATTTT. This gives the protein CASSYDRGRGNTIYF.

This chain links TRBV6-6 with TRBJ2-5; D possibly corresponds to TRBD2 (6 bases). CDR1 and CDR2 from the germline V gene are MNHNY and SVGAGI (reference sequence). Trimming stripped 7 bases from V and 5 bases from J, with 17 bases between. The CDR3 is 14 amino acids. CDR3: CASTRGAGYETQYF. Written as DNA, the CDR3 is TGTGCCAGCACCCGCGGGGCGGGATACGAGACCCAGTACTTC.

This chain uses TRBV30 with TRBJ1-4; no clear D. This CDR3 is built from 17 residues. Germline CDR1 reads GTSNPN; CDR2 reads SVGIG (reference sequence). The V end was cut by 0 bases, the J end by 5 bases, with 19 bases between. The chain's CDR3 is CAWSVAPHQARNEKLFF. In DNA, the CDR3 is TGTGCCTGGAGTGTGGCCCCCCATCAGGCCCGAAATGAAAAACTGTTTTTT.

This clone was seen just once. The gene calls are TRBV4-3 and TRBJ1-2, with D hard to call. Germline V lookup: CDR1 LGHNA, CDR2 YSLEER. Deletions cut 0 bases from V and 0 bases from J, with 8 bases between. The CDR3 spans 15 residues. The CDR3 bases are TGCGCCAGCAGCCAAGATACAGTTTCTAACTATGGCTACACCTTC. As protein: CASSQDTVSNYGYTF.

The CDR3 is CASSQVTPLLFSSVGELFF. The CDR3 nucleotides read TGTGCCAGCAGCCAAGTCACCCCCTTACTTTTTAGCTCGGTCGGGGAGCTGTTTTTT. The gene calls are TRBV4-2 and TRBJ2-2; no firm D call. This CDR3 is 19 amino acids long. V shed 1 base and J shed 7 bases, with 25 bases lying between them. Germline V gives CDR1 LGHNA, CDR2 YNFKEQ.

The chain employs TRBV6-6 and TRBJ2-1; unclear D gene. V dropped 2 bases and J dropped 12 bases, with 20 bases sitting between them. This CDR3 is 15 amino acids long. The V gene's germline CDR1 is MNHNY and CDR2 SVGAGI (reference sequence). The CDR3 nucleotides are TGTGCCAGCAGTTACACTCGAGGTGCAGAAACCTGGCAGTTCTTC. This sequence encodes CASSYTRGAETWQFF.

This clone is a singleton in its sample. The V call is TRBV6-1, the J call TRBJ1-2, with 8 bases matching TRBD1. V dropped 4 bases and J dropped 6; count of bases not matched to a gene: 13. Germline loops: CDR1 MNHNS, CDR2 SASEGT. The CDR3 has 16 amino acids. The CDR3 region is CASSAGWTGRDDGYTF. Here the CDR3 DNA reads TGTGCCAGCAGTGCCGGCTGGACAGGGAGGGACGATGGCTACACCTTC.

The chain joins TRBV5-4 to TRBJ2-3, with D maybe TRBD2 (5 bases). The V gene lost 1 base and the J gene lost 5 bases, with 11 bases spanning the gap. The CDR3 is 14 amino acids. Germline V lookup: CDR1 SGHNT, CDR2 YYREEE (reference sequence). This chain's CDR3 is CASSLNGVGDTQYF. CDR3 in DNA: TGTGCCAGCAGCTTGAACGGGGTGGGAGATACGCAGTATTTT.

With respect to this clone: The DNA is omitted, as the CDR3 cannot be located on it reliably, and the CDR3 follows TCRdb's listing. The rearrangement uses TRBV30 and TRBJ1-1; the table's TRBD1 call for D was not verified on the DNA. Termini included, the CDR3 measures 14 amino acids. From germline, CDR1 is GTSNPN and CDR2 SVGIG (reference sequence). CDR3 loop: CAWRSAVLFTEAFF.

The V and J genes are TRBV27 and TRBJ2-3; 7 bases fit TRBD2. CDR1 is MNHEY, CDR2 SMNVEV, per germline (reference sequence). V gave up 2 bases and J gave up 1 base; unmatched junction bases: 3. The CDR3 extends over 15 amino acids. The CDR3 is CASSLRLAGTDTQYF. The CDR3 DNA reads TGTGCCAGCAGTTTACGGCTAGCGGGCACAGATACGCAGTATTTT.

The chain combines TRBV9 with TRBJ2-7; 7 positions match TRBD2. Germline V gives CDR1 SGDLS, CDR2 YYNGEE. Trimming at V came to 1 base and at J to 3 bases, leaving 7 bases not matched to a gene. This CDR3 is built from 15 residues. The CDR3 region has the DNA TGTGCCAGCAGCGTACCGACTAGCCGGAACTACGAGCAGTACTTC. It is translated as CASSVPTSRNYEQYF.

The chain links TRBV6-6 to TRBJ2-7; 8 nucleotides line up with TRBD2. This CDR3 spans 15 amino acids. After removal of 5 bases from V and 0 bases from J, the junction contained 6 bases not matched to a gene. In germline, CDR1 is MNHNY, CDR2 SVGAGI (reference sequence). The CDR3 nucleotides read TGTGCCAGCAGTCTAAGCGGGGGCTCCTCCTACGAGCAGTACTTC. This translates into CASSLSGGSSYEQYF.

The rearrangement uses TRBV4-3 and TRBJ1-2; D is perhaps TRBD1 (5 bases). Germline CDR1 is LGHNA and CDR2 is YSLEER. V lost 1 base and J 2 bases, leaving 8 bases between the germline ends. The CDR3 totals 14 residues. The CDR3 sequence: CASSQVAGNYGYTF. The CDR3 DNA is TGCGCCAGCAGCCAAGTAGCAGGGAACTATGGCTACACCTTC.

The chain recombines TRBV7-8 with TRBJ1-1; a weak D match, TRBD1 (5 bases). The CDR3 is made up of 14 amino acids. Per the germline V gene, CDR1 is SGHVS and CDR2 is FQNEAQ. Trimming took off 5 bases at V and 4 bases at J, with 14 bases between the two ends. CDR3 sequence: CASSGSREATEAFF. As DNA, the CDR3 is TGTGCCAGCAGCGGATCCAGGGAAGCCACTGAAGCTTTCTTT.

The chain uses TRBV7-9 and TRBJ2-1, with 10 bases fitting TRBD2. Germline CDR1 SEHNR, CDR2 FQNEAQ (reference sequence). The CDR3 sequence is 16 residues long. The trim removed 1 base at V and 8 bases at J, leaving 8 bases unmatched. DNA of the CDR3: TGTGCCAGCAGCTTAGTTGCTAGCGGGAGTGCCGATGAGCAGTTCTTC. It translates to CASSLVASGSADEQFF.

The chain employs TRBV7-2 and TRBJ1-2; 8 bases are shared with TRBD1. Germline trimming cut 2 bases from V and 4 bases from J; bases unmatched to any gene: 6. The CDR3 is 15 residues long. Germline assignment: CDR1 SGHTA and CDR2 FQGNSA. The CDR3, as DNA: TGTGCCAGCAGCTTAAGTTTCGGGACAGGCTATGGCTACACCTTC. This codes for CASSLSFGTGYGYTF. Using reference TRBV7-2 and TRBJ1-2 for the parts outside the CDR3, the full variable domain is GAGVSQSPSNKVTEKGKDVELRCDPISGHTALYWYRQSLGQGLEFLIYFQGNSAPDKSGLPSDRFSAERTGGSVSTLTIQRTQQEDSAVYLCASSLSFGTGYGYTFGSGTRLTVV.

This chain links TRBV7-2 with TRBJ2-7; 9 bases are shared with TRBD1. Germline loops: CDR1 SGHTA, CDR2 FQGNSA. This CDR3 is built from 15 residues. Losses at the gene ends were 0 bases for V and 5 bases for J; bases not matched to a gene: 5. The CDR3 sequence is CASSLAGQGAHEQYF. As DNA, the CDR3 is TGTGCCAGCAGCTTAGCGGGACAGGGTGCCCACGAGCAGTACTTC.

This chain connects TRBV9 to TRBJ2-3, with 8 bases aligning to TRBD1. Germline V gene data show CDR1 as SGDLS and CDR2 as YYNGEE. The CDR3 sequence is 15 residues long. J was trimmed by 4 bases and V by 2 bases; bases with no gene match: 6. For the CDR3, the DNA is TGTGCCAGCAGCGTTACGCGGACAGGGTCAGATACGCAGTATTTT. The encoded protein is CASSVTRTGSDTQYF.

The gene calls are TRBV7-9 and TRBJ1-1; 10 bases are a match to TRBD1. The germline V gene encodes CDR1 SEHNR and CDR2 FQNEAQ (reference sequence). Trimming at V came to 1 base and at J to 7 bases, leaving 3 bases not matched to a gene. The CDR3 length is 14 residues. The CDR3 nucleotides are TGTGCCAGCAGCTTAGATTGGACAGGGGGTGAAGCTTTCTTT. Translation gives CASSLDWTGGEAFF.

V usage is TRBV5-6 and J usage is TRBJ1-6, with D possibly matching TRBD1 (5 bases). In germline, CDR1 is SGHDT, CDR2 YYEEEE. With 1 base removed from V and 9 bases from J, the gap between germline ends came to 14 bases. The CDR3 spans 15 residues. CDR3 loop: CASSLIRGEGSPLHF. In DNA form, the CDR3 reads TGTGCCAGCAGCTTGATTCGGGGGGAAGGTTCACCCCTCCACTTT.